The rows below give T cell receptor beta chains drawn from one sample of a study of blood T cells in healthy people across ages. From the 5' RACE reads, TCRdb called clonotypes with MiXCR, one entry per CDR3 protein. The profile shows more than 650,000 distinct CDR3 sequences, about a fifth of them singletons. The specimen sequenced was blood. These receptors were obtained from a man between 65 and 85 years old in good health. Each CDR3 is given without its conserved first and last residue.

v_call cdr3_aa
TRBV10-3 ATSGGKVTDTQY
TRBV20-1 SAREGRPEGGYT
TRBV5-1 ASSSGASGEQETQY
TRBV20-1 SARDVWLAGAQETQY
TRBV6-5 ASNSLTQQF
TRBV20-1 SAEPPGDQPQH
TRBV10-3 AISELGTASTDTQY
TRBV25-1 ASSDPAGGYEQY
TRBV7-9 ASSTHENTEAF
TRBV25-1 ASSEWTSSYNEQF
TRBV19 ASSSPGQMNTEAF
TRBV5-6 ASSLNRINYGYT
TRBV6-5 ASRQNGPGGPDGYT
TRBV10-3 ATMGTSGDGGELF
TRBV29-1 SFSQTGHQY
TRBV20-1 SARVGGNEKLF
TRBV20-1 SARDPMNTEAF
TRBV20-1 SALTSGPGELF
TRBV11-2 ASRQGISPLH
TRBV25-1 ASSDLRTPSNYGYT
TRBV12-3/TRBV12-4 ASPGPSGPSSTDTQY
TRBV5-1 ASRKQGPNSYEQY
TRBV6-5 ASSYSLYNEQF
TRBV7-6 ASSRGTGDHYEQY
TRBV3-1 ASSRLQGNTKAF
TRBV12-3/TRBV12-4 ASSPDRAKGTQY
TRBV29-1 SVHGYSNQPQY
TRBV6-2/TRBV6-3 ATKPPGTSIHEQY
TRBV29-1 SVATGHGELF
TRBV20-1 SAREWASGGITF
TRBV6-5 ASSSGQGNNEKLF
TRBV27 ASSLIARPPSGANVPT
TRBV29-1 SVDDSEAF
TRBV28 ASSLFSAGSGNTIY
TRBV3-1 ASSQVRGNSYNEQF
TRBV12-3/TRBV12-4 ASMKGGSQETQY
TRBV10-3 AISDTDTQY
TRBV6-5 ASSPGQGRRGYT
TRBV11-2 ASSLARDLIYEQY
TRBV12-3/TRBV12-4 ASSSDSRGGETQY
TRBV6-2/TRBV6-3 ASRKPGSTRNEQF
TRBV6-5 ASSRDREGEKLF
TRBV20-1 SARDPGDHYGYT
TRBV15 ATSREYRLAGTFETQY
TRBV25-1 ASSEFGKETQY
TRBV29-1 SAAWTSVGYT